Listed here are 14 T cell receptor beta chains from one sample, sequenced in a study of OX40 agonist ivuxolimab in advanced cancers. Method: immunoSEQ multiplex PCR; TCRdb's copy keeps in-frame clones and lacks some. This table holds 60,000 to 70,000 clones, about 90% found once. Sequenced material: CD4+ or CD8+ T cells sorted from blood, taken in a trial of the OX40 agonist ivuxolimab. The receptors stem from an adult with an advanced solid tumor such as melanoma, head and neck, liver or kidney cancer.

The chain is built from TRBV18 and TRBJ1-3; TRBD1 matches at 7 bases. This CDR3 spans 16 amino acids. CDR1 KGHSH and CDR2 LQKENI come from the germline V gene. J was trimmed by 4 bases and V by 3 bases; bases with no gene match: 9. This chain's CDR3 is CASSPGQGGSGNTIYF. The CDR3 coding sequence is TGTGCCAGCTCACCGGGCCAGGGGGGAAGCGGAAACACCATATATTTT.

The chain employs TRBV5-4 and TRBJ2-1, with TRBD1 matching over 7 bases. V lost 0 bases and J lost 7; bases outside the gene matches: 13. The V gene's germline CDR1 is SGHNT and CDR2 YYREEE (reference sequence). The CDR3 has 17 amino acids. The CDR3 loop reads CASSLAMAGGYGNEQFF. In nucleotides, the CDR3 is TGTGCCAGCAGCTTGGCGATGGCAGGGGGTTATGGGAATGAGCAGTTCTTC.

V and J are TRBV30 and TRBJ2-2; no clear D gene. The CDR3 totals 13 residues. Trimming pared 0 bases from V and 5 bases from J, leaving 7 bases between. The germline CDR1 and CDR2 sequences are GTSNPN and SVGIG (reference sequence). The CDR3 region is CAWSVARTGELFF. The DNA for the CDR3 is TGTGCCTGGAGTGTAGCCAGGACCGGGGAGCTGTTTTTT.

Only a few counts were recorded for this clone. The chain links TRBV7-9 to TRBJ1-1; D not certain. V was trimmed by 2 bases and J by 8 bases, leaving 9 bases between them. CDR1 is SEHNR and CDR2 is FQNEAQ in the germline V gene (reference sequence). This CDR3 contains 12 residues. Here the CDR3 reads CASSLQDWEAFF. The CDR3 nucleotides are TGTGCCAGCAGCTTACAGGATTGGGAAGCTTTCTTT.

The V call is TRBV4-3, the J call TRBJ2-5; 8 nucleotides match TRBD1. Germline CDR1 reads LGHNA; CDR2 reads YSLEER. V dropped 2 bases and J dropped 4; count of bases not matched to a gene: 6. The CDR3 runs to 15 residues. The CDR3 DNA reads TGCGCCAGCAGCCAAAACAGGGGGTGGGGAGAGACCCAGTACTTC. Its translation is CASSQNRGWGETQYF.

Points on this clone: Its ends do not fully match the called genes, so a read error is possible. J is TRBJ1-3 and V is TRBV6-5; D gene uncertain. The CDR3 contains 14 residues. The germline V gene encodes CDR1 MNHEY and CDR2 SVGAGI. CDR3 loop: CASGYQTNGNTIYF. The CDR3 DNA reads TGTGCCAGCGGTTACCAGACAAACGGAAACACCATATATTTT.

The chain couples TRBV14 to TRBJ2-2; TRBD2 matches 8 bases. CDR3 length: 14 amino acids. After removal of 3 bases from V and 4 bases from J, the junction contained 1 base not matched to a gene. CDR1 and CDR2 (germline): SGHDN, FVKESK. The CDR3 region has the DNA TGTGCCAGCAGCCACGCGGGAGGCACCGGGGAGCTGTTTTTT. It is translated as CASSHAGGTGELFF.

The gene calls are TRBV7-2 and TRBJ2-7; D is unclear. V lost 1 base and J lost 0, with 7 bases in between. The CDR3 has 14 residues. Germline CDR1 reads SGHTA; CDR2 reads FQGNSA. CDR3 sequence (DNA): TGTGCCAGCAGCTTAGATACCTCCTCCTACGAGCAGTACTTC. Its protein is CASSLDTSSYEQYF.

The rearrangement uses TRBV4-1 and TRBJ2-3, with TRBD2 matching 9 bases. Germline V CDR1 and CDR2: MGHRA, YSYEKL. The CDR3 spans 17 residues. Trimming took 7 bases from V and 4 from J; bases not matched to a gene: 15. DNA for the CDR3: TGCGCCAGCAAACCCGTGGGCGGGGGGGAAGTTGCAGATACGCAGTATTTT. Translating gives CASKPVGGGEVADTQYF.

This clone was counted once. The CDR3 here is CASSFQQGNYEQYF. CDR3 bases: TGTGCCAGCAGCTTTCAACAGGGGAACTACGAGCAGTACTTC. The chain couples TRBV7-2 to TRBJ2-7, with 7 bases aligning to TRBD1. V lost 3 bases to trimming and J lost 3 bases; unmatched junction nucleotides: 5. The CDR3 extends over 14 amino acids. Germline CDR1 SGHTA, CDR2 FQGNSA.

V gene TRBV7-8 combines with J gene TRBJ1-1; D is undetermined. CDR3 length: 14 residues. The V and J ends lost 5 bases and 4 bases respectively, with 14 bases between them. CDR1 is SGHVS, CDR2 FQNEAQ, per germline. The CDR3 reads CASSPRESATEAFF. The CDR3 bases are TGTGCCAGCAGCCCTCGGGAGTCGGCCACTGAAGCTTTCTTT.

The CDR3: CASRTGLAHQPQHF. The CDR3 DNA follows: TGTGCCAGTAGGACAGGGTTAGCGCATCAGCCCCAGCATTTT. J is TRBJ1-5 and V is TRBV19; 7 bases are shared with TRBD1. Germline lookup yields CDR1 LNHDA and CDR2 SQIVND (reference sequence). V lost 6 bases and J lost 5; bases outside the gene matches: 7. The CDR3 covers 14 residues.

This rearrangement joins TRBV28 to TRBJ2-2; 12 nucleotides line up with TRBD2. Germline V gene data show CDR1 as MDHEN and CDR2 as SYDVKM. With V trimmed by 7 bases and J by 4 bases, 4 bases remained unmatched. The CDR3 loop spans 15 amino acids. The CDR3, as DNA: TGTGCCAGCACCGGACTAGCGGGAATCACCGGGGAGCTGTTTTTT. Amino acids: CASTGLAGITGELFF.

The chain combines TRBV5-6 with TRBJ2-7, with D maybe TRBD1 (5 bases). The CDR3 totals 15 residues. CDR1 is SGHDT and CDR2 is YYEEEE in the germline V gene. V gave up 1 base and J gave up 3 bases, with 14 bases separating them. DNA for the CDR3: TGTGCCAGCAGCTTGTGGCAGGGCTGGGGCTACGAGCAGTACTTC. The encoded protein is CASSLWQGWGYEQYF.